These T cell receptor beta chains were read from a single sample in a study of prognosis after radiotherapy for stage I lung cancer. TCRdb recomputed calls from the multiplex PCR reads with MiXCR, one row per CDR3 protein. The top ten hold approximately 50% of the sample, which has tens of thousands of distinct CDR3 sequences, about 37% seen once. Material: PBMCs, obtained before or after stereotactic body radiation therapy (not recorded which). All receptors derive from a donor of 50 years or more with non-small cell lung cancer. CDR3s include the opening cysteine and the closing phenylalanine or tryptophan. Each record gives: V gene, D gene, J gene, clone size, CDR3 length, CDR3 protein, CDR3 DNA. D genes are given only for firm matches. Size is omitted from some rows. Given values are once, few, many or a class for expanded clones.

V gene: TRBV19; D gene: TRBD2; J gene: TRBJ2-7; clone size: many; CDR3 length: 16; CDR3 protein: CASSRTSGVSSYEQYF; CDR3 DNA: TGTGCCAGTAGTCGGACTAGCGGGGTTTCTTCCTACGAGCAGTACTTC
V gene: TRBV30; D gene: NA; J gene: TRBJ1-1; clone size: many; CDR3 length: 16; CDR3 protein: CAWSVGRVRGNTEAFF; CDR3 DNA: TGTGCCTGGAGTGTAGGCAGGGTTCGGGGGAACACTGAAGCTTTCTTT
V gene: TRBV6-1; D gene: NA; J gene: TRBJ1-2; clone size: NA; CDR3 length: 12; CDR3 protein: CASGTGPYGYTF; CDR3 DNA: TGTGCCAGCGGGACCGGGCCCTATGGCTACACCTTC
V gene: TRBV12-3/TRBV12-4; D gene: NA; J gene: TRBJ1-2; clone size: NA; CDR3 length: 11; CDR3 protein: CASGKNYGYTF; CDR3 DNA: TGTGCCAGCGGTAAAAACTATGGCTACACCTTC
V gene: TRBV20-1; D gene: NA; J gene: TRBJ1-1; clone size: NA; CDR3 length: 15; CDR3 protein: CSARDRTGRYTEAFF; CDR3 DNA: TGCAGTGCTAGAGATCGGACGGGGAGATACACTGAAGCTTTCTTT
V gene: TRBV11-3; D gene: NA; J gene: TRBJ2-7; clone size: few; CDR3 length: 15; CDR3 protein: CASSLRDSSFYEQYF; CDR3 DNA: TGTGCCAGCAGTCTCCGGGACTCCTCTTTTTACGAGCAGTACTTC
V gene: TRBV5-1; D gene: NA; J gene: TRBJ2-5; clone size: many; CDR3 length: 13; CDR3 protein: CASSGGPSETQYF; CDR3 DNA: TGCGCCAGCAGCGGGGGACCAAGCGAGACCCAGTACTTC
V gene: TRBV19; D gene: NA; J gene: TRBJ2-6; clone size: many; CDR3 length: 15; CDR3 protein: CASSPRSSGANVLTF; CDR3 DNA: TGTGCCAGTAGTCCTCGGAGCTCTGGGGCCAACGTCCTGACTTTC
V gene: TRBV6-2/TRBV6-3; D gene: NA; J gene: TRBJ2-1; clone size: NA; CDR3 length: 17; CDR3 protein: CASSYGRKSGRGCEQFF; CDR3 DNA: TGTGCCAGCAGTTACGGGAGAAAATCGGGGCGGGGATGTGAGCAGTTCTTC
V gene: TRBV29-1; D gene: TRBD1; J gene: TRBJ2-3; clone size: many; CDR3 length: 13; CDR3 protein: CSGDSPYTDTQYF; CDR3 DNA: TGCAGCGGGGACAGCCCTTACACAGATACGCAGTATTTT
V gene: TRBV6-1; D gene: NA; J gene: TRBJ1-5; clone size: many; CDR3 length: 17; CDR3 protein: CASSRPLGDGGNQPQHF; CDR3 DNA: TGTGCCAGCAGTAGACCTCTGGGGGATGGAGGCAATCAGCCCCAGCATTTT
V gene: TRBV25-1; D gene: NA; J gene: TRBJ1-6; clone size: NA; CDR3 length: 16; CDR3 protein: CASSESGGSYNSPLHF; CDR3 DNA: TGTGCCAGCAGTGAATCCGGGGGCTCCTATAATTCACCCCTCCACTTT
V gene: TRBV5-4; D gene: NA; J gene: TRBJ1-2; clone size: many; CDR3 length: 15; CDR3 protein: CASSLDNPHLYGYTF; CDR3 DNA: TGTGCCAGCAGCTTGGACAATCCTCACCTCTATGGCTACACCTTC
V gene: TRBV10-3; D gene: NA; J gene: TRBJ1-6; clone size: many; CDR3 length: 14; CDR3 protein: CAISVASYNSPLHF; CDR3 DNA: TGTGCCATCAGTGTGGCTTCCTATAATTCACCCCTCCACTTT
V gene: TRBV7-9; D gene: NA; J gene: TRBJ2-5; clone size: many; CDR3 length: 14; CDR3 protein: CASSFSGSQETQYF; CDR3 DNA: TGTGCCAGCAGCTTTAGTGGGAGTCAAGAGACCCAGTACTTC
V gene: TRBV28; D gene: TRBD2; J gene: TRBJ2-2; clone size: many; CDR3 length: 19; CDR3 protein: CASSFRTSGYTWGTGELFF; CDR3 DNA: TGTGCCAGCAGTTTCCGAACTAGCGGGTATACCTGGGGCACCGGGGAGCTGTTTTTT
V gene: TRBV3-1; D gene: NA; J gene: TRBJ2-1; clone size: NA; CDR3 length: 11; CDR3 protein: CASSQGWVHFF; CDR3 DNA: TGTGCCAGCAGCCAAGGATGGGTTCATTTCTTC
V gene: TRBV7-9; D gene: TRBD2; J gene: TRBJ2-1; clone size: many; CDR3 length: 12; CDR3 protein: CASSRLALEQFF; CDR3 DNA: TGTGCCAGCAGCCGACTAGCGCTTGAGCAGTTCTTC
V gene: TRBV6-2/TRBV6-3; D gene: TRBD2; J gene: TRBJ2-3; clone size: NA; CDR3 length: 15; CDR3 protein: CASSPASGRSDTRYF; CDR3 DNA: TGTGCCAGCAGTCCGGCTAGCGGGAGATCAGATACGAGGTATTTT
V gene: TRBV20-1; D gene: TRBD2; J gene: TRBJ2-7; clone size: medium-sized; CDR3 length: 18; CDR3 protein: CSARGLAGVGYSSYEQYF; CDR3 DNA: TGCAGTGCTAGAGGGCTAGCGGGAGTGGGCTACAGCTCCTACGAGCAGTACTTC
V gene: TRBV28; D gene: NA; J gene: TRBJ1-2; clone size: few; CDR3 length: 13; CDR3 protein: CASSRGYNYGYTF; CDR3 DNA: TGTGCCAGCAGCCGAGGGTACAACTATGGCTACACCTTC
V gene: TRBV2; D gene: NA; J gene: TRBJ2-2; clone size: many; CDR3 length: 13; CDR3 protein: CAGGGTYTGELFF; CDR3 DNA: TGTGCCGGAGGAGGAACCTACACCGGGGAGCTGTTTTTT
V gene: TRBV7-9; D gene: NA; J gene: TRBJ1-2; clone size: many; CDR3 length: 16; CDR3 protein: CASSLLGGGANYGYTF; CDR3 DNA: TGTGCCAGCAGCTTACTTGGCGGGGGAGCTAACTATGGCTACACCTTC
V gene: TRBV7-8; D gene: TRBD2; J gene: TRBJ2-7; clone size: many; CDR3 length: 14; CDR3 protein: CASSPGGAWYEQYF; CDR3 DNA: TGTGCCAGCAGCCCGGGGGGGGCTTGGTACGAGCAGTACTTC
V gene: TRBV29-1; D gene: NA; J gene: TRBJ2-1; clone size: NA; CDR3 length: 15; CDR3 protein: CSVEDTATLGIEQFF; CDR3 DNA: TGCAGCGTTGAAGACACAGCTACGCTTGGAATTGAGCAGTTCTTC
V gene: TRBV28; D gene: NA; J gene: TRBJ2-7; clone size: NA; CDR3 length: 15; CDR3 protein: CASSLFCLEGHEQYF; CDR3 DNA: TGTGCCAGCAGTTTATTTTGTTTGGAGGGCCACGAGCAGTACTTC
V gene: TRBV28; D gene: TRBD1; J gene: TRBJ1-2; clone size: few; CDR3 length: 17; CDR3 protein: CASSLFGGADRVGGYTF; CDR3 DNA: TGTGCCAGCAGTTTATTTGGGGGGGCCGACAGGGTAGGCGGCTACACCTTC
V gene: TRBV12-3/TRBV12-4; D gene: TRBD2; J gene: TRBJ2-2; clone size: NA; CDR3 length: 20; CDR3 protein: CASSFRYLGLAGGLTGELFF; CDR3 DNA: TGTGCCAGCAGTTTTAGGTATCTCGGACTAGCGGGAGGACTCACCGGGGAGCTGTTTTTT
V gene: TRBV10-3; D gene: NA; J gene: TRBJ2-4; clone size: many; CDR3 length: 16; CDR3 protein: CASRGGVSEDKNIQYF; CDR3 DNA: TGTGCCTCCCGGGGCGGAGTCAGCGAGGACAAAAACATTCAGTACTTC
V gene: TRBV5-1; D gene: TRBD1; J gene: TRBJ2-1; clone size: NA; CDR3 length: 14; CDR3 protein: CASSPGTVLALQFF; CDR3 DNA: TGTGCCAGCAGCCCCGGGACAGTGCTAGCACTCCAGTTCTTC
V gene: TRBV2; D gene: TRBD2; J gene: TRBJ2-3; clone size: NA; CDR3 length: 11; CDR3 protein: CASTSGSTQYF; CDR3 DNA: TGTGCCAGCACTAGCGGGAGCACGCAGTATTTT
V gene: TRBV24-1; D gene: TRBD2; J gene: TRBJ2-2; clone size: many; CDR3 length: 17; CDR3 protein: CATSDTRSGTNTGELFF; CDR3 DNA: TGTGCCACCAGTGATACTCGTAGCGGGACCAACACCGGGGAGCTGTTTTTT
V gene: TRBV7-6; D gene: NA; J gene: TRBJ2-1; clone size: NA; CDR3 length: 11; CDR3 protein: CDSSLYHEQFF; CDR3 DNA: TGTGACAGCAGCTTATACCATGAGCAGTTCTTC
V gene: TRBV27; D gene: NA; J gene: TRBJ1-5; clone size: many; CDR3 length: 13; CDR3 protein: CASSLSGAQPQHF; CDR3 DNA: TGTGCCAGCAGTTTATCGGGGGCACAGCCCCAGCATTTT
V gene: TRBV6-2/TRBV6-3; D gene: NA; J gene: TRBJ2-2; clone size: NA; CDR3 length: 13; CDR3 protein: CASTLAGARELFF; CDR3 DNA: TGTGCCAGCACCTTGGCCGGGGCCAGGGAGCTGTTTTTT
V gene: TRBV28; D gene: NA; J gene: TRBJ1-2; clone size: NA; CDR3 length: 12; CDR3 protein: CASSFLGGVYTF; CDR3 DNA: TGTGCCAGCAGTTTTCTCGGGGGAGTCTACACCTTC
V gene: TRBV24-1; D gene: NA; J gene: TRBJ2-1; clone size: NA; CDR3 length: 15; CDR3 protein: CATSDYKFSYNEQFF; CDR3 DNA: TGTGCCACCAGTGATTACAAATTCTCCTACAATGAGCAGTTCTTC
V gene: TRBV27; D gene: TRBD1; J gene: TRBJ1-1; clone size: NA; CDR3 length: 17; CDR3 protein: CASSLRPTGVQNTEAFF; CDR3 DNA: TGTGCCAGCAGTTTAAGACCGACAGGGGTTCAGAACACTGAAGCTTTCTTT
V gene: TRBV7-9; D gene: NA; J gene: TRBJ2-7; clone size: many; CDR3 length: 13; CDR3 protein: CASSAGGAYEQYF; CDR3 DNA: TGTGCCAGCAGCGCTGGTGGGGCCTACGAGCAGTACTTC
V gene: TRBV6-2/TRBV6-3; D gene: NA; J gene: TRBJ2-7; clone size: NA; CDR3 length: 14; CDR3 protein: CASIPRHESYEQYF; CDR3 DNA: TGTGCCAGCATCCCGCGACATGAGTCCTACGAGCAGTACTTC
V gene: TRBV20-1; D gene: NA; J gene: TRBJ2-1; clone size: NA; CDR3 length: 14; CDR3 protein: CSANSGEGGAEQFF; CDR3 DNA: TGCAGTGCAAATTCGGGGGAGGGGGGGGCTGAGCAGTTCTTC
V gene: TRBV5-1; D gene: NA; J gene: TRBJ2-2; clone size: many; CDR3 length: 18; CDR3 protein: CASSPEPISTANTGELFF; CDR3 DNA: TGCGCCAGCAGCCCAGAGCCAATTTCGACAGCGAACACCGGGGAGCTGTTTTTT
V gene: TRBV6-2/TRBV6-3; D gene: NA; J gene: TRBJ1-3; clone size: NA; CDR3 length: 13; CDR3 protein: CASSEVWGNTIYF; CDR3 DNA: TGTGCCAGCAGTGAAGTCTGGGGAAACACCATATATTTT
V gene: TRBV28; D gene: NA; J gene: TRBJ1-5; clone size: NA; CDR3 length: 13; CDR3 protein: CASAETANQPQHF; CDR3 DNA: TGTGCCAGCGCCGAAACGGCCAATCAGCCCCAGCATTTT
V gene: TRBV29-1; D gene: TRBD2; J gene: TRBJ2-1; clone size: many; CDR3 length: 15; CDR3 protein: CSVESWGGRYNEQFF; CDR3 DNA: TGCAGCGTTGAATCGTGGGGGGGAAGATACAATGAGCAGTTCTTC
V gene: TRBV20-1; D gene: NA; J gene: TRBJ1-2; clone size: few; CDR3 length: 11; CDR3 protein: CSAGGVVGYTF; CDR3 DNA: TGCAGTGCTGGGGGTGTTGTTGGCTACACCTTC
V gene: TRBV2; D gene: NA; J gene: TRBJ2-1; clone size: many; CDR3 length: 13; CDR3 protein: CASSRDLRREQFF; CDR3 DNA: TGTGCCAGCAGTCGGGACCTTCGCAGAGAGCAGTTCTTC
V gene: TRBV4-3; D gene: NA; J gene: TRBJ2-3; clone size: NA; CDR3 length: 16; CDR3 protein: CASSQVSGSGTDTQYF; CDR3 DNA: TGCGCCAGCAGCCAAGTTTCCGGGAGTGGAACAGATACGCAGTATTTT
V gene: TRBV12-3/TRBV12-4; D gene: NA; J gene: TRBJ2-1; clone size: many; CDR3 length: 13; CDR3 protein: CAGSWTGGNEQFF; CDR3 DNA: TGTGCCGGTTCATGGACCGGGGGCAATGAGCAGTTCTTC
V gene: TRBV11-2; D gene: NA; J gene: TRBJ2-7; clone size: NA; CDR3 length: 16; CDR3 protein: CASSLSGAMVSYEQYF; CDR3 DNA: TGTGCCAGCAGCTTATCGGGCGCCATGGTATCCTACGAGCAGTACTTC
V gene: TRBV4-2; D gene: TRBD2; J gene: TRBJ2-1; clone size: many; CDR3 length: 19; CDR3 protein: CASSQSGGGIGGSYNEQFF; CDR3 DNA: TGTGCCAGCAGCCAATCGGGAGGAGGGATAGGAGGTTCCTACAATGAGCAGTTCTTC
V gene: TRBV6-4; D gene: TRBD2; J gene: TRBJ2-1; clone size: many; CDR3 length: 15; CDR3 protein: CASSELAGDSDEQFF; CDR3 DNA: TGTGCCAGCAGTGAACTAGCGGGAGATAGCGATGAGCAGTTCTTC
V gene: TRBV12-5; D gene: NA; J gene: TRBJ2-1; clone size: few; CDR3 length: 22; CDR3 protein: CASGLVVGRQALCGIPYNEQFF; CDR3 DNA: TGTGCTAGTGGTTTGGTAGTCGGGCGACAGGCTCTCTGCGGGATTCCTTACAATGAGCAGTTCTTC
V gene: TRBV7-2; D gene: NA; J gene: TRBJ2-2; clone size: many; CDR3 length: 17; CDR3 protein: CASSLDWGTANTGELFF; CDR3 DNA: TGTGCCAGCAGCTTAGACTGGGGGACGGCGAACACCGGGGAGCTGTTTTTT
V gene: TRBV6-2/TRBV6-3; D gene: TRBD2; J gene: TRBJ2-3; clone size: NA; CDR3 length: 16; CDR3 protein: CASSLLAGGGTDTQYF; CDR3 DNA: TGTGCCAGCAGTCTGCTAGCGGGAGGGGGGACAGATACTCAGTATTTT